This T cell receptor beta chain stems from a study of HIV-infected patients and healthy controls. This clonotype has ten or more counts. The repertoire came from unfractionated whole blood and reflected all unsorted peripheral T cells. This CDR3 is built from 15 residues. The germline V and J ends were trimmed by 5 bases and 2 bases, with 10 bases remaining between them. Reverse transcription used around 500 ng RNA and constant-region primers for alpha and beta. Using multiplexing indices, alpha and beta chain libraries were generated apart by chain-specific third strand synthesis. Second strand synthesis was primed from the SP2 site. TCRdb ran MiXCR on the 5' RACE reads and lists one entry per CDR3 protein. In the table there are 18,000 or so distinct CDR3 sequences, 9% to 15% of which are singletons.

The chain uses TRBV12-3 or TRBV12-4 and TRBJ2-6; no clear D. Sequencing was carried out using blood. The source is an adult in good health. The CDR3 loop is CASSAQGPGANVLTF. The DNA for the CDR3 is TGTGCCAGCAGTGCTCAAGGCCCTGGGGCCAACGTCCTGACTTTC.